This is a list of T cell receptor beta chains from one sample in a study of shared clonotypes between healthy human individuals. Measured with immunoSEQ multiplex PCR; TCRdb has only the in-frame clones, and not every one. The sample yields about 1.5 million clones, roughly 98% seen once. Sequenced material: naive CD4+ T cells sorted from blood. Receptors originate from a man aged 25-45 years in good health. The CDR3 runs from the conserved cysteine through the conserved F or W. Each record gives: CDR3 protein, CDR3 DNA, clone size, D gene, J gene, V gene. D genes are given only for firm matches. Size is stated for part of the rows, as once, few or many counts, or as a class when the clone is expanded.

CDR3aa: CASSGLPTGEGRRSYNEQFF
CDR3nt: TGTGCCAGCAGCGGATTGCCGACAGGGGAGGGACGCCGCTCCTACAATGAGCAGTTCTTC
abundance: -
d_gene: -
j_gene: TRBJ2-1
v_gene: TRBV9

CDR3aa: CASSLDPGMKTEAFF
CDR3nt: TGCGCCAGCAGCTTGGACCCAGGGATGAAGACTGAAGCTTTCTTT
abundance: -
d_gene: -
j_gene: TRBJ1-1
v_gene: TRBV5-1

CDR3aa: CASSPTSGNEQFF
CDR3nt: TGTGCCAGCTCACCCACCTCGGGGAATGAGCAGTTCTTC
abundance: -
d_gene: -
j_gene: TRBJ2-1
v_gene: TRBV18

CDR3aa: CASSLLGGEIDGYTF
CDR3nt: TGTGCCAGCAGCTTGCTCGGGGGCGAAATTGATGGCTACACCTTC
abundance: -
d_gene: -
j_gene: TRBJ1-2
v_gene: TRBV7-9

CDR3aa: CASSYGPGTGGVTQYF
CDR3nt: TGTGCCAGCAGTTACGGACCCGGGACAGGGGGCGTTACGCAGTATTTT
abundance: once
d_gene: TRBD1
j_gene: TRBJ2-3
v_gene: TRBV6-5

CDR3aa: CASSLVWTGSSGANVLTF
CDR3nt: TGTGCCAGCAGCTTGGTTTGGACAGGCAGCTCTGGGGCCAACGTCCTGACTTTC
abundance: -
d_gene: TRBD1
j_gene: TRBJ2-6
v_gene: TRBV5-5

CDR3aa: CASSQVGGGELFF
CDR3nt: TGTGCCAGTAGTCAAGTCGGGGGCGGGGAGCTGTTTTTT
abundance: -
d_gene: -
j_gene: TRBJ2-2
v_gene: TRBV19

CDR3aa: CASSLKPDSEAFF
CDR3nt: TGTGCCAGCAGCTTAAAACCCGACAGTGAAGCTTTCTTT
abundance: -
d_gene: -
j_gene: TRBJ1-1
v_gene: TRBV7-9

CDR3aa: CASSARAGGANVLTF
CDR3nt: TGTGCCAGCAGTGCTAGGGCTGGCGGGGCCAACGTCCTGACTTTC
abundance: -
d_gene: -
j_gene: TRBJ2-6
v_gene: TRBV2

CDR3aa: CASSQVGGQAGEETQYF
CDR3nt: TGTGCCAGCAGCCAAGTTGGAGGACAGGCGGGAGAAGAGACCCAGTACTTC
abundance: -
d_gene: -
j_gene: TRBJ2-5
v_gene: TRBV14

CDR3aa: CASSYSGLRGYTF
CDR3nt: TGTGCCAGCAGTTACTCGGGGTTGCGGGGCTACACCTTC
abundance: -
d_gene: -
j_gene: TRBJ1-2
v_gene: TRBV6-5

CDR3aa: CASSQVLLPRETQYF
CDR3nt: TGCGCCAGCAGCCAGGTTCTCCTCCCAAGAGAGACCCAGTACTTC
abundance: -
d_gene: -
j_gene: TRBJ2-5
v_gene: TRBV4-1

CDR3aa: CASSYGWGETQYF
CDR3nt: TGTGCCAGCAGTTACGGGTGGGGGGAGACCCAGTACTTC
abundance: -
d_gene: -
j_gene: TRBJ2-5
v_gene: TRBV6-5

CDR3aa: CASSPRTSGRYEQYF
CDR3nt: TGTGCCAGCAGCCCTCGGACTAGCGGGAGGTACGAGCAGTACTTC
abundance: -
d_gene: TRBD2
j_gene: TRBJ2-7
v_gene: TRBV28

CDR3aa: CASTNRGGQFF
CDR3nt: TGTGCCAGTACCAATAGGGGTGGGCAGTTCTTC
abundance: -
d_gene: -
j_gene: TRBJ2-1
v_gene: TRBV19

CDR3aa: CASSPTRTYSYEQYF
CDR3nt: TGTGCCAGCTCACCGACTAGAACCTACTCCTACGAGCAGTACTTC
abundance: -
d_gene: -
j_gene: TRBJ2-7
v_gene: TRBV18

CDR3aa: CASRQGAEQYF
CDR3nt: TGTGCCAGCAGACAGGGAGCCGAGCAGTACTTC
abundance: -
d_gene: -
j_gene: TRBJ2-7
v_gene: TRBV2

CDR3aa: CASSLYPNVLTF
CDR3nt: TGTGCCAGCAGCTTATATCCCAACGTCCTGACTTTC
abundance: -
d_gene: -
j_gene: TRBJ2-6
v_gene: TRBV11-2

CDR3aa: CASSAGQGPTNEKLFF
CDR3nt: TGTGCCAGTAGTGCAGGACAGGGGCCAACTAATGAAAAACTGTTTTTT
abundance: -
d_gene: TRBD1
j_gene: TRBJ1-4
v_gene: TRBV19

CDR3aa: CASSSERDRSTDTQYF
CDR3nt: TGTGCCAGCAGCTCTGAGCGGGATAGGAGCACAGATACGCAGTATTTT
abundance: -
d_gene: TRBD2
j_gene: TRBJ2-3
v_gene: TRBV4-2

CDR3aa: CASSLRQGALVYEQYF
CDR3nt: TGCGCCAGCAGCTTGCGGCAGGGGGCCTTGGTTTACGAGCAGTACTTC
abundance: once
d_gene: TRBD1
j_gene: TRBJ2-7
v_gene: TRBV5-1

CDR3aa: CASSPLPGLINTGELFF
CDR3nt: TGTGCCAGCAGCCCATTACCGGGACTAATAAACACCGGGGAGCTGTTTTTT
abundance: -
d_gene: TRBD2
j_gene: TRBJ2-2
v_gene: TRBV7-6